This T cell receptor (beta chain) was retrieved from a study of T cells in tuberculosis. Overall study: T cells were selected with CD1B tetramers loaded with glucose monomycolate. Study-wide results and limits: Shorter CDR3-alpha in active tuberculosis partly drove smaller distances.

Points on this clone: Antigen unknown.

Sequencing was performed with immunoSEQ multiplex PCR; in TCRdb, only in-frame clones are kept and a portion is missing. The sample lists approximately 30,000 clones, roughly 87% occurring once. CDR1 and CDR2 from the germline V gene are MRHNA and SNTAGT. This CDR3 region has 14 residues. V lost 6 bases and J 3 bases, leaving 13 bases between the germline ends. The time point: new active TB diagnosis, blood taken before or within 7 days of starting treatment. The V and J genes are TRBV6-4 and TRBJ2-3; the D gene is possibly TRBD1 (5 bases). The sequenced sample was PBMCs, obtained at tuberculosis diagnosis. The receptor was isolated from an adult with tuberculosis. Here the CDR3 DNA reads TGTGCCAGCAGCCCGGGTCGGACAACAGATACGCAGTATTTT. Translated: CASSPGRTTDTQYF.